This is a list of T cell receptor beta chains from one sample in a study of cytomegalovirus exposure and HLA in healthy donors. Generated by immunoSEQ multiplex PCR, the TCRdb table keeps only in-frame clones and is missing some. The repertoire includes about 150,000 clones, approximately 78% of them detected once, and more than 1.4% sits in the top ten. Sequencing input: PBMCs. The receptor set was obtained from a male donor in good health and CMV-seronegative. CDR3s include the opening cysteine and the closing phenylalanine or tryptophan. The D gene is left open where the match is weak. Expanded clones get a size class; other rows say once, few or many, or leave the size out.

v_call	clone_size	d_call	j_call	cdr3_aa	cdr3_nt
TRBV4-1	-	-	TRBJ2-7	CASSQDRVLYEQYF	TGCGCCAGCAGCCAAGATCGGGTTCTCTACGAGCAGTACTTC
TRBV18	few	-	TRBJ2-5	CASSPPAGLGETQYF	TGTGCCAGCTCACCACCGGCAGGGCTAGGAGAGACCCAGTACTTC
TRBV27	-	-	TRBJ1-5	CASRPRTVSNQPQHF	TGTGCCAGCAGACCGCGGACAGTGAGCAATCAGCCCCAGCATTTT
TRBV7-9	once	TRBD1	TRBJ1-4	CASSDRRQGEREKLFF	TGTGCCAGCAGCGACCGACGACAGGGAGAAAGGGAAAAACTGTTTTTT
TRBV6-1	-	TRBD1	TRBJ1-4	CAGGTDEKLFF	TGTGCCGGAGGGACAGATGAAAAACTGTTTTTT
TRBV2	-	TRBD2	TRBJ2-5	CASLRGSGGNTGTQYF	TGTGCCAGCCTCCGAGGGAGCGGGGGAAATACTGGGACCCAGTACTTC
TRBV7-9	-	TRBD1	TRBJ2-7	CASSSGLQGNEQYF	TGTGCCAGCAGCTCGGGGCTACAGGGGAACGAGCAGTACTTC
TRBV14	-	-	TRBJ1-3	CASSQEVRQSVGNTIYF	TGTGCCAGCAGCCAAGAAGTACGACAGAGCGTAGGAAACACCATATATTTT
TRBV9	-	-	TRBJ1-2	CASSVAKGGGYTF	TGTGCCAGCAGCGTAGCTAAAGGGGGTGGCTACACCTTC
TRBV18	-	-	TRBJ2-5	CASSPRTEETQYF	TGTGCCAGCTCACCGAGGACAGAAGAGACCCAGTACTTC
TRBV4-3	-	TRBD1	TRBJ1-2	CASSHEGQGQIYGYTF	TGCGCCAGCAGCCATGAAGGACAGGGGCAAATCTATGGCTACACCTTC
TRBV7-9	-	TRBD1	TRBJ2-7	CASSPGGQGYYEQYF	TGTGCCAGCAGCCCAGGGGGACAGGGCTATTACGAGCAGTACTTC
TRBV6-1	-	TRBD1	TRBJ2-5	CATTFYRGQETQYF	TGTGCCACTACCTTTTACAGGGGCCAAGAGACCCAGTACTTC
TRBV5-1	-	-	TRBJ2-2	CASSLSDTPNTGELFF	TGCGCCAGCAGCTTGTCGGACACACCGAACACCGGGGAGCTGTTTTTT
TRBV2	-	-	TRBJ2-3	CASSERPGLAQYF	TGTGCCAGCAGTGAACGGCCAGGGCTGGCGCAGTATTTT
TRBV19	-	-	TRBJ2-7	CASSMGHDYEQYF	TGTGCCAGTAGTATGGGGCACGACTACGAGCAGTACTTC
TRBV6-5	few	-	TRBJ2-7	CASTDLVGGSYEQYF	TGTGCCAGCACCGATTTAGTCGGTGGCTCCTACGAGCAGTACTTC
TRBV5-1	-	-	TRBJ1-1	CASSLEVQGTEAFF	TGCGCCAGCAGCTTGGAGGTCCAGGGAACTGAAGCTTTCTTT
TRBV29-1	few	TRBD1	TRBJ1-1	CSVNRGQGRRDEAFF	TGCAGCGTCAACCGGGGACAGGGGCGTAGGGATGAGGCTTTCTTT
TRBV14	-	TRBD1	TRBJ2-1	CASSQDLWDSYNEQFF	TGTGCCAGCAGCCAAGACCTATGGGACAGCTACAATGAGCAGTTCTTC
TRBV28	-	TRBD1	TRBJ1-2	CASSLGQGVSYGYTF	TGTGCCAGCAGCCTTGGACAGGGGGTGAGTTATGGCTACACCTTC
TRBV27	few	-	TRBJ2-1	CASRSTGRNEQFF	TGTGCCAGCAGGTCGACAGGGAGGAATGAGCAGTTCTTC
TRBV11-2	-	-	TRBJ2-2	CAAVGVNTGELFF	TGTGCTGCGGTAGGGGTGAACACCGGGGAGCTGTTTTTT
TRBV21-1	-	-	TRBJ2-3	CASTYGDSTDTQYF	TGTGCCAGCACCTACGGGGACTCTACAGATACGCAGTATTTT
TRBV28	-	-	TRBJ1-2	CASTEQGRLYGYTF	TGTGCCAGCACCGAACAGGGCCGCCTCTATGGCTACACCTTC
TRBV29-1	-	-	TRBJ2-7	CSVEGTAQGYEQYF	TGCAGCGTTGAAGGGACAGCGCAGGGCTACGAGCAGTACTTC
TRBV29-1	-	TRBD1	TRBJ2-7	CSATGQGAVEQYF	TGCAGCGCGACGGGACAGGGGGCTGTCGAGCAGTACTTC
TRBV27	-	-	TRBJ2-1	CASRTGGSDEQFF	TGTGCCAGCAGGACTGGGGGCTCCGACGAGCAGTTCTTC
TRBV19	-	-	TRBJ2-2	CASSIGQNTGELFF	TGTGCCAGTAGTATAGGACAGAACACCGGGGAGCTGTTTTTT
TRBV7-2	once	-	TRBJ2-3	CASSVLGKGTDTQYF	TGTGCCAGCAGCGTACTAGGAAAGGGCACAGATACGCAGTATTTT